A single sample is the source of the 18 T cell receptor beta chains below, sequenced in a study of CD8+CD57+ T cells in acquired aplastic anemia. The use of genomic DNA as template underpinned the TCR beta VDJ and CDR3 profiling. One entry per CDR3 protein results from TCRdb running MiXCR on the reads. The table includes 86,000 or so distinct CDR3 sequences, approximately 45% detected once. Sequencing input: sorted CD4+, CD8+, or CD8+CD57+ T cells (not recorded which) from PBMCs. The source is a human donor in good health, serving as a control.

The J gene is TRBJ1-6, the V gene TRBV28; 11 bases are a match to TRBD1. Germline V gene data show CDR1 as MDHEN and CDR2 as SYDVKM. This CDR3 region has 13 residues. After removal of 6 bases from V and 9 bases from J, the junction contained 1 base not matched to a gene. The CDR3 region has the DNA TGTGCCAGCAGGGACAGGGGGCGTTCACCCCTCCACTTT. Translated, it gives CASRDRGRSPLHF.

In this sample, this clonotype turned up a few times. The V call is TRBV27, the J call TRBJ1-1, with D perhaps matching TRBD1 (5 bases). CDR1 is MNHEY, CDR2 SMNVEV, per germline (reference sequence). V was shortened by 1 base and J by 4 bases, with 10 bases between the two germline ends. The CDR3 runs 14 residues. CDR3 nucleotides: TGTGCCAGCAGTTTATATGGGGGTGGCACTGAAGCTTTCTTT. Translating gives CASSLYGGGTEAFF.

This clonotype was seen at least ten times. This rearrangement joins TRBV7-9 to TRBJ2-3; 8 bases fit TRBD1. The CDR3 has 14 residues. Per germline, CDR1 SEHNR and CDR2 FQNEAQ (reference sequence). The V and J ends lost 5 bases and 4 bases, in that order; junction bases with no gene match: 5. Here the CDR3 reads CASSPGQGADTQYF. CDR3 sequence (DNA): TGTGCCAGCAGCCCTGGACAGGGAGCAGATACGCAGTATTTT.

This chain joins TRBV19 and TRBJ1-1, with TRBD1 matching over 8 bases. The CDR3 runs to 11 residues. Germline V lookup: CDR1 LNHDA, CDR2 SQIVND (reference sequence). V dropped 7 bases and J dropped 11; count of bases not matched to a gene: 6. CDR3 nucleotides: TGTGCCAGTACCTGGGACAGGTCGGCTTTCTTT. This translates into CASTWDRSAFF.

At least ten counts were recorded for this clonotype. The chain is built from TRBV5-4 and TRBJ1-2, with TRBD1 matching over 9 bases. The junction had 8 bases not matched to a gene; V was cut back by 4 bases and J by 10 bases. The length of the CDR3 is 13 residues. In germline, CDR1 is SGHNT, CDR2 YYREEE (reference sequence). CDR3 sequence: CASSGGGTGPYTF. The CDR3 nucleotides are TGTGCCAGCAGCGGGGGGGGGACAGGGCCCTACACCTTC.

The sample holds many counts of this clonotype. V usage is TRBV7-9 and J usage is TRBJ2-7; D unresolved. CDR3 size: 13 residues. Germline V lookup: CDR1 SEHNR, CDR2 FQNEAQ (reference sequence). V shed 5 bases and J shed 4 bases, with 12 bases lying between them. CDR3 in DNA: TGTGCCAGCAGCGACATTCCGGCGTACGAGCAGTACTTC. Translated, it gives CASSDIPAYEQYF.

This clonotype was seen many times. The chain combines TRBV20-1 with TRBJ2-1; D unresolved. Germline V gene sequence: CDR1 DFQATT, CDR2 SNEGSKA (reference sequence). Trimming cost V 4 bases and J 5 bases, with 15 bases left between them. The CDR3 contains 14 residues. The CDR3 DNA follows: TGCAGTGCTATCCTTAGTATGGGCGACAATGAGCAGTTCTTC. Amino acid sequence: CSAILSMGDNEQFF.

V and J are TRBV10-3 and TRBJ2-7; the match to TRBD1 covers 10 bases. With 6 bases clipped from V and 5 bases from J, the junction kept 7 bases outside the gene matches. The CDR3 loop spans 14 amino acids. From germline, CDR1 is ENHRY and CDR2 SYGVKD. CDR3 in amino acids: CAISEPGTGDEQYF. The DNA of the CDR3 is TGTGCCATCAGCGAACCCGGGACAGGGGACGAGCAGTACTTC.

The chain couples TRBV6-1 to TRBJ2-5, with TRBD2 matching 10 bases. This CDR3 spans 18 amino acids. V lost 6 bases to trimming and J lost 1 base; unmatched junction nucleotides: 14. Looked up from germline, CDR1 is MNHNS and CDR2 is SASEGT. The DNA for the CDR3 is TGTGCCAGCAGGACGGGACCTAGCGGGGGCTGGCGCCAAGAGACCCAGTACTTC. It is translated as CASRTGPSGGWRQETQYF.

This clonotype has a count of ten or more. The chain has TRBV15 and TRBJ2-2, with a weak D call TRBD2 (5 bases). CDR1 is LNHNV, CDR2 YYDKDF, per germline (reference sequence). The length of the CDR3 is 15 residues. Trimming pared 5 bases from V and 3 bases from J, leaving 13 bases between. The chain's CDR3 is CATSQGSADTGELFF. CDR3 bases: TGTGCCACCAGCCAAGGGAGCGCGGACACCGGGGAGCTGTTTTTT.

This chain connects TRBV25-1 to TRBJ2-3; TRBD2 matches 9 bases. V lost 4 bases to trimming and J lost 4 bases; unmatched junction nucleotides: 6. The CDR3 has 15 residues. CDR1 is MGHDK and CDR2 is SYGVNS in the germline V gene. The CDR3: CASSALAGFADTQYF. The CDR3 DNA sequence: TGTGCCAGCAGTGCCCTAGCGGGATTCGCAGATACGCAGTATTTT.

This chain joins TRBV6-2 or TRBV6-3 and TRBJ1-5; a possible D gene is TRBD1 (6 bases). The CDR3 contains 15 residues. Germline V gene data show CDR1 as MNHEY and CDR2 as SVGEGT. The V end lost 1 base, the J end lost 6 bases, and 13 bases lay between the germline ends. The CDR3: CASSYLLGASQPQHF. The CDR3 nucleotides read TGTGCCAGCAGTTACTTACTGGGGGCGAGTCAGCCCCAGCATTTT.

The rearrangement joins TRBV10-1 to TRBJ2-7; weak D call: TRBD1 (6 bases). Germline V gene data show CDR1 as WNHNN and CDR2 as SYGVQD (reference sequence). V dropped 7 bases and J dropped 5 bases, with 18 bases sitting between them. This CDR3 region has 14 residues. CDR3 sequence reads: CASTDRRVVHEQYF. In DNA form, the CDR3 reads TGCGCCAGCACCGACAGGCGTGTGGTCCACGAGCAGTACTTC.

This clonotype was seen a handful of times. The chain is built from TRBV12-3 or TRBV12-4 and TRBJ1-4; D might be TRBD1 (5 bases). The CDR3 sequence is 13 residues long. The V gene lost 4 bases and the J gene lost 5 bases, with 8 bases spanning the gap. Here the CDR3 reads CASSSDKNEKLFF. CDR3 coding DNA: TGTGCCAGCAGTTCGGACAAGAATGAAAAACTGTTTTTT.

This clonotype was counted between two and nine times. CDR3 region: CASSPGANVLTF. DNA for the CDR3: TGTGCCAGCAGTCCTGGGGCCAACGTCCTGACTTTC. The chain carries TRBV6-1 and TRBJ2-6; D not resolved. Per germline, CDR1 MNHNS and CDR2 SASEGT. Trimming took 5 bases from V and 2 from J, leaving 1 base between them. This CDR3 is built from 12 residues.

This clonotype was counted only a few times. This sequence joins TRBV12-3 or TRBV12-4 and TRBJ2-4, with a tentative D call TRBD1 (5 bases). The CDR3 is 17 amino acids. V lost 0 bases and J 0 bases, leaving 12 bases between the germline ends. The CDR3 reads CASSLAPVGLAKNIQYF. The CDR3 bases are TGTGCCAGCAGTTTAGCGCCAGTGGGGCTAGCCAAAAACATTCAGTACTTC.

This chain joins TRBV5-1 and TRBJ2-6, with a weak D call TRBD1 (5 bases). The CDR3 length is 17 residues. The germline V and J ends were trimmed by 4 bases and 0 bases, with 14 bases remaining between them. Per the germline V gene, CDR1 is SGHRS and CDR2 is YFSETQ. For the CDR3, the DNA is TGCGCCAGCAGCCCCCTACAGGAAAGCTCTGGGGCCAACGTCCTGACTTTC. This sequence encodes CASSPLQESSGANVLTF.

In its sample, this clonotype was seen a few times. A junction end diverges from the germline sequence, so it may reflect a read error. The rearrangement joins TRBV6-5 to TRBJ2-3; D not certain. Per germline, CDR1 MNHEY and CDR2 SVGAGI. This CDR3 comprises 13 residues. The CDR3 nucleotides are TGTGCCAGCAGTTACCGTGGGATAGATGCGCAGTATTTT. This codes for CASSYRGIDAQYF.